These T cell receptor beta chains were read from a single sample in a study of regulatory T cells in long-lasting Graves disease. MiXCR, applied by TCRdb to the multiplex PCR reads, yields one record per CDR3 protein. The sample gives roughly 450,000 distinct CDR3 sequences, 23% of which show up once; over 25% is in the top ten. Sequencing was performed on peripheral blood mononuclear cells (PBMCs), taken when the disease was refractory, from a patient treated with antithyroid drugs. These receptors were collected from a female donor with Graves disease. The CDR3 runs from the conserved cysteine through the conserved F or W. D genes are given only for firm matches. Size is stated for part of the rows, as once, few or many counts, or as a class when the clone is expanded.

CDR3 DNA: TGTGCCAGCACCCCTTCCACCGGGAGATCTAACAATGAGCAGTTCTTC
CDR3 protein: CASTPSTGRSNNEQFF
D gene: -
clone size: -
V gene: TRBV11-2
J gene: TRBJ2-1

CDR3 DNA: TGTGCCACCAGTGATTTGCATTACGAGCAGTACTTC
CDR3 protein: CATSDLHYEQYF
D gene: -
clone size: many
V gene: TRBV24-1
J gene: TRBJ2-7

CDR3 DNA: TGTGCCAGCAGTTTAACAGGACTAGCGGATAAAGAGACCCAGTACTTC
CDR3 protein: CASSLTGLADKETQYF
D gene: TRBD2
clone size: -
V gene: TRBV12-3/TRBV12-4
J gene: TRBJ2-5

CDR3 DNA: TGTGCCAGTGGAGGGCGAGGCACCGGGGAGCTGTTTTTT
CDR3 protein: CASGGRGTGELFF
D gene: -
clone size: -
V gene: TRBV25-1
J gene: TRBJ2-2

CDR3 DNA: TGTACCAGCAGTTACCGAGGGGAAGAGGCTTTCTTT
CDR3 protein: CTSSYRGEEAFF
D gene: -
clone size: -
V gene: TRBV6-5
J gene: TRBJ1-1

CDR3 DNA: TGCGCCAGCAGCCAGGGAGTGGAAGACACTGAAGCTTTCTTT
CDR3 protein: CASSQGVEDTEAFF
D gene: -
clone size: -
V gene: TRBV4-1
J gene: TRBJ1-1

CDR3 DNA: TGTGCCTGGAGTGGGAGGAACACCGGGGAGCTGTTTTTT
CDR3 protein: CAWSGRNTGELFF
D gene: -
clone size: many
V gene: TRBV30
J gene: TRBJ2-2

CDR3 DNA: TGTGCCAACTCTCCCACAGGCGAAGCTTTCTTT
CDR3 protein: CANSPTGEAFF
D gene: -
clone size: -
V gene: TRBV18
J gene: TRBJ1-1

CDR3 DNA: TGTGCCAGCAGCCAAACGCGGGGACAGCTATCCTACGAGCAGTACTTC
CDR3 protein: CASSQTRGQLSYEQYF
D gene: -
clone size: -
V gene: TRBV5-7
J gene: TRBJ2-7

CDR3 DNA: TGTGCCTGGAGGGACAGATACGTCCTCTCTGGGGCCAACGTCCTGACTTTC
CDR3 protein: CAWRDRYVLSGANVLTF
D gene: -
clone size: -
V gene: TRBV30
J gene: TRBJ2-6

CDR3 DNA: TGTGCCAGTAGTATAAAACAGGGGCCCAACACTGAAGCTTTCTTT
CDR3 protein: CASSIKQGPNTEAFF
D gene: TRBD1
clone size: -
V gene: TRBV19
J gene: TRBJ1-1

CDR3 DNA: TGTGCCAGCATGATAGGGCTTACTGGCTACACCTTC
CDR3 protein: CASMIGLTGYTF
D gene: -
clone size: -
V gene: TRBV5-6
J gene: TRBJ1-2

CDR3 DNA: TGCAGTGCTAGAATTATCGAGCGGGAGGGTGAGACCCAGTACTTC
CDR3 protein: CSARIIEREGETQYF
D gene: TRBD2
clone size: many
V gene: TRBV20-1
J gene: TRBJ2-5

CDR3 DNA: TGCAGTGCTAGAGACCTTAAAACCTGGGGTGAGCAGTTCTTC
CDR3 protein: CSARDLKTWGEQFF
D gene: -
clone size: few
V gene: TRBV20-1
J gene: TRBJ2-1

CDR3 DNA: TGTGCCAGCAGCCGTCAGGCGGTGGATTCACCCCTCCACTTT
CDR3 protein: CASSRQAVDSPLHF
D gene: -
clone size: -
V gene: TRBV3-1
J gene: TRBJ1-6

CDR3 DNA: TGCGCCAGCAGCTCAGGGGGAGCAAAGAACACTGAAGCTTTCTTT
CDR3 protein: CASSSGGAKNTEAFF
D gene: TRBD1
clone size: many
V gene: TRBV5-1
J gene: TRBJ1-1

CDR3 DNA: TGTGCCAGCAGTTTGGGGACAGGGGGCGTGAATGGCTACACCTTC
CDR3 protein: CASSLGTGGVNGYTF
D gene: TRBD1
clone size: -
V gene: TRBV28
J gene: TRBJ1-2

CDR3 DNA: TGTGCCAGCGCCCCTCTACTAGCGGGAGACCGATCCTACGAGCAGTACTTC
CDR3 protein: CASAPLLAGDRSYEQYF
D gene: TRBD2
clone size: -
V gene: TRBV25-1
J gene: TRBJ2-7

CDR3 DNA: TGTGCCAGCAGCCAGTGGGGGGCTCTCACTGCTGAAGCTTTCTTT
CDR3 protein: CASSQWGALTAEAFF
D gene: -
clone size: many
V gene: TRBV3-1
J gene: TRBJ1-1

CDR3 DNA: TGTGCCAGCAGTGGGGGTGGGACCCTCAATCAGCCCCAGCATTTT
CDR3 protein: CASSGGGTLNQPQHF
D gene: -
clone size: many
V gene: TRBV12-3/TRBV12-4
J gene: TRBJ1-5

CDR3 DNA: TGTGCCAGTGATAGACAGGGGCCGCGTAATCAGCCCCAGCATTTT
CDR3 protein: CASDRQGPRNQPQHF
D gene: TRBD1
clone size: few
V gene: TRBV19
J gene: TRBJ1-5

CDR3 DNA: TGCAGCGCCGAGGGTCAGGGGGCATTAGGAAACACCATATATTTT
CDR3 protein: CSAEGQGALGNTIYF
D gene: TRBD1
clone size: few
V gene: TRBV29-1
J gene: TRBJ1-3

CDR3 DNA: TGTGCCACCAGTGATATTGCGGTCTGGAACACCGGGGAGCTGTTTTTT
CDR3 protein: CATSDIAVWNTGELFF
D gene: -
clone size: many
V gene: TRBV24-1
J gene: TRBJ2-2

CDR3 DNA: TGTGCCAGCAGGCCCCCCTCATCCTACGAGCAGTACTTC
CDR3 protein: CASRPPSSYEQYF
D gene: -
clone size: -
V gene: TRBV2
J gene: TRBJ2-7

CDR3 DNA: TGCAGTGCTAGAGCACCAGGGTCGAACACTGAAGCTTTCTTT
CDR3 protein: CSARAPGSNTEAFF
D gene: -
clone size: few
V gene: TRBV20-1
J gene: TRBJ1-1

CDR3 DNA: TGCAGTGCCCTAAGGGGGACGAGCAATGAAAAACTGTTTTTT
CDR3 protein: CSALRGTSNEKLFF
D gene: -
clone size: many
V gene: TRBV20-1
J gene: TRBJ1-4

CDR3 DNA: TGTGCCAGCAGTGGAAGTGACAGGGGTTTAGGTGGCTACACCTTC
CDR3 protein: CASSGSDRGLGGYTF
D gene: TRBD1
clone size: many
V gene: TRBV25-1
J gene: TRBJ1-2

CDR3 DNA: TGTGCCAGCAGCGTCGACCCCCGTGGGAGCTACACCTTC
CDR3 protein: CASSVDPRGSYTF
D gene: -
clone size: many
V gene: TRBV2
J gene: TRBJ1-2

CDR3 DNA: TGTGCCAGCAGCGCCATGGGGCCAGACTATGGCTACACCTTC
CDR3 protein: CASSAMGPDYGYTF
D gene: -
clone size: few
V gene: TRBV7-9
J gene: TRBJ1-2

CDR3 DNA: TGTGCCAGCAGCGGGACAGGGGGAAAAGGCTACACCTTC
CDR3 protein: CASSGTGGKGYTF
D gene: TRBD1
clone size: -
V gene: TRBV5-5
J gene: TRBJ1-2

CDR3 DNA: TGTGCCAGCAGTGAAGATCCAGGGATCGGAGAAAAACTGTTTTTT
CDR3 protein: CASSEDPGIGEKLFF
D gene: -
clone size: many
V gene: TRBV6-1
J gene: TRBJ1-4

CDR3 DNA: TGTGCCAGTGTAAGAAACACCATATATTTT
CDR3 protein: CASVRNTIYF
D gene: -
clone size: -
V gene: TRBV2
J gene: TRBJ1-3

CDR3 DNA: TGTGCCAGCAGTGGCCCAACAGGACTTAACACTGAAGCTTTCTTT
CDR3 protein: CASSGPTGLNTEAFF
D gene: -
clone size: few
V gene: TRBV6-1
J gene: TRBJ1-1

CDR3 DNA: TGTGCCAGCAGGCCCCCGACAGGTTCCAATCAGCCCCAGCATTTT
CDR3 protein: CASRPPTGSNQPQHF
D gene: -
clone size: many
V gene: TRBV6-1
J gene: TRBJ1-5

CDR3 DNA: TGTGCCAGCAGCCGGCGGGACTACCCAACCACCGGGGAGCTGTTTTTT
CDR3 protein: CASSRRDYPTTGELFF
D gene: TRBD2
clone size: -
V gene: TRBV7-9
J gene: TRBJ2-2

CDR3 DNA: TGCGCCAGCAGCCAAGGCTTAGTCACGTCCTACGAGCAGTACTTC
CDR3 protein: CASSQGLVTSYEQYF
D gene: -
clone size: -
V gene: TRBV4-1
J gene: TRBJ2-7

CDR3 DNA: TGTGCCAGCAGCCACCCCGGGACAGGGTCTCGACCGTACTTC
CDR3 protein: CASSHPGTGSRPYF
D gene: TRBD1
clone size: -
V gene: TRBV3-1
J gene: TRBJ2-7

CDR3 DNA: TGTGCCAGTAGTATAGCGGGACAGAAGGGAAACACCATATATTTT
CDR3 protein: CASSIAGQKGNTIYF
D gene: TRBD1
clone size: -
V gene: TRBV19
J gene: TRBJ1-3